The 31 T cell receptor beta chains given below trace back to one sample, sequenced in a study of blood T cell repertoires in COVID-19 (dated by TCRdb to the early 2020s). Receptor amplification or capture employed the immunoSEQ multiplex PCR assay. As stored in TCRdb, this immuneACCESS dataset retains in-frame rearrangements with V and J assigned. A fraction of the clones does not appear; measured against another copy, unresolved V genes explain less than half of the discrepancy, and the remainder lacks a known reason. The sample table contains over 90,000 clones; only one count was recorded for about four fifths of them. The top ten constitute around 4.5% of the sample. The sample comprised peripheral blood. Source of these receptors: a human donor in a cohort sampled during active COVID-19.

The CDR3 protein is CASSQDRAAGELFF. The CDR3 DNA sequence: TGTGCCAGCAGCCAAGACAGGGCTGCCGGGGAGCTGTTTTTT. The V and J genes are TRBV6-2 or TRBV6-3 and TRBJ2-2; 7 bases map to TRBD1. The J segment lost 6 bases and the V segment lost 6 bases, leaving 7 bases of the junction unmatched. This CDR3 spans 14 amino acids. Per the germline V gene, CDR1 is MNHEY and CDR2 is SVGEGT.

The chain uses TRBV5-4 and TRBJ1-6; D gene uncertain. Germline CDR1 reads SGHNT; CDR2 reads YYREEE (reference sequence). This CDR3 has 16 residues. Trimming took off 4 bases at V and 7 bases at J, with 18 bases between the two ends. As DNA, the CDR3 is TGTGCCAGCAGCACCCGGGTCGGGATCTTAAATTCACCCCTCCACTTT. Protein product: CASSTRVGILNSPLHF.

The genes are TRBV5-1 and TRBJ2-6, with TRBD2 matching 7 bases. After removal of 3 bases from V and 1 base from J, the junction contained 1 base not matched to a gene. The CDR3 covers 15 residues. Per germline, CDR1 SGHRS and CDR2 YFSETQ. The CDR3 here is CASSSGGSGANVLTF. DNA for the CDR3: TGCGCCAGCAGCTCCGGGGGGTCTGGGGCCAACGTCCTGACTTTC.

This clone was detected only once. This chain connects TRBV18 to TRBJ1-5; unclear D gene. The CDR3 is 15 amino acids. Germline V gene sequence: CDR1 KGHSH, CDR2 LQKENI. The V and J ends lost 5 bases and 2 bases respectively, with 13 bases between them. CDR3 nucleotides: TGTGCCAGCTCAGCCCAGGTTTCGGGCAATCAGCCCCAGCATTTT. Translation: CASSAQVSGNQPQHF.

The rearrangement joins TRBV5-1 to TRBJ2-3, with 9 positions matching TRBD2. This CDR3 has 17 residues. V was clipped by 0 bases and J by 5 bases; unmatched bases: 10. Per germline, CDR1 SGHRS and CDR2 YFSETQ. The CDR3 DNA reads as TGCGCCAGCAGCTTGGCGGCTAGCGGGGAACCCCAAGATACGCAGTATTTT. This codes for CASSLAASGEPQDTQYF. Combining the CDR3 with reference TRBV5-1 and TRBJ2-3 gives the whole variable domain KAGVTQTPRYLIKTRGQQVTLSCSPISGHRSVSWYQQTPGQGLQFLFEYFSETQRNKGNFPGRFSGRQFSNSRSEMNVSTLELGDSALYLCASSLAASGEPQDTQYFGPGTRLTVL.

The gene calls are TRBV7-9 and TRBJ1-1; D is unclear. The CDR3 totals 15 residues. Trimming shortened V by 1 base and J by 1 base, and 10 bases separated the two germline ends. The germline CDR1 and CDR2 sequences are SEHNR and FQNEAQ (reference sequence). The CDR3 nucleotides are TGTGCCAGCAGCTTAGGGGTGACGGGGAACACTGAAGCTTTCTTT. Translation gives CASSLGVTGNTEAFF.

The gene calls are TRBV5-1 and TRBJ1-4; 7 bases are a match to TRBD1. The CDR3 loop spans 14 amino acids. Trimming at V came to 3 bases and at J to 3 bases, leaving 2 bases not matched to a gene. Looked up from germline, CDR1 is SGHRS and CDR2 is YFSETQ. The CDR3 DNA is TGCGCCAGCAGCTCGGGACAGCCTAATGAAAAACTGTTTTTT. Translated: CASSSGQPNEKLFF.

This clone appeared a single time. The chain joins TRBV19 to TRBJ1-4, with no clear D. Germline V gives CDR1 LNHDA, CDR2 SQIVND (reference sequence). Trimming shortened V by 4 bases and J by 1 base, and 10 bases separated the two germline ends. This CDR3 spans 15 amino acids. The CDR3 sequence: CASSTRLITNEKLFF. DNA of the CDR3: TGTGCCAGTAGTACCCGACTGATAACTAATGAAAAACTGTTTTTT. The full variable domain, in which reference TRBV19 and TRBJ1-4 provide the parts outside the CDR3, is DGGITQSPKYLFRKEGQNVTLSCEQNLNHDAMYWYRQDPGQGLRLIYYSQIVNDFQKGDIAEGYSVSREKKESFPLTVTSAQKNPTAFYLCASSTRLITNEKLFFGSGTQLSVL.

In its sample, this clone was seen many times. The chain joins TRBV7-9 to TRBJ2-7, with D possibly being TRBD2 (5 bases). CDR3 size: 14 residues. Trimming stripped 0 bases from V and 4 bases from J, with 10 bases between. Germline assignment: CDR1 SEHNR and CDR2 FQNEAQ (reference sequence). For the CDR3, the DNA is TGTGCCAGCAGCTTAGCCGGGGTCTTTTACGAGCAGTACTTC. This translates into CASSLAGVFYEQYF.

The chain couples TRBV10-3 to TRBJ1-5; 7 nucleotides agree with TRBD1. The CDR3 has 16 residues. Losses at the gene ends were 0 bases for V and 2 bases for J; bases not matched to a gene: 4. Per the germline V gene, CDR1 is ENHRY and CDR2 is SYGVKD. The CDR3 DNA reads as TGTGCCATCAGTGAGTCAGGACAGGCGGGCAATCAGCCCCAGCATTTT. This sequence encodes CAISESGQAGNQPQHF.

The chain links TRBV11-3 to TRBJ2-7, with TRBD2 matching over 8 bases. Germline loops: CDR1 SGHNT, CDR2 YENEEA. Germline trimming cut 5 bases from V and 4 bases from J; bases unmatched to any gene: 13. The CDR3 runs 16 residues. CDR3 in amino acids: CASSPEAGRGAYEQYF. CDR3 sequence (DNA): TGTGCCAGCAGCCCCGAGGCAGGGCGGGGGGCATACGAGCAGTACTTC.

This CDR3 reads CASSYGGTEGRSAFF. The CDR3, as DNA: TGTGCCAGCAGTTACGGGGGGACGGAGGGCCGTAGCGCTTTCTTT. The J gene is TRBJ1-1, the V gene TRBV6-5, with a tentative D call TRBD1 (5 bases). CDR1 MNHEY and CDR2 SVGAGI come from the germline V gene. The V end lost 2 bases, the J end lost 11 bases, and 21 bases lay between the germline ends. The CDR3 spans 15 residues.

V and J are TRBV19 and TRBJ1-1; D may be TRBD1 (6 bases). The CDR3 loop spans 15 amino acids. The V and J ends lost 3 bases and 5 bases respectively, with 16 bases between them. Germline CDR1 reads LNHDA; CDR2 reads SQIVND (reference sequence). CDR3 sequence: CASSMGTSLGTEAFF. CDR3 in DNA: TGTGCCAGTAGTATGGGGACATCCCTGGGGACTGAAGCTTTCTTT.

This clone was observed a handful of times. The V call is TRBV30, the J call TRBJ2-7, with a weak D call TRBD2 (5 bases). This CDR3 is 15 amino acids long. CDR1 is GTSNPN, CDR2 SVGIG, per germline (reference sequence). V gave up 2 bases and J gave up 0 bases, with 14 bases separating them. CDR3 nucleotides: TGTGCCTGGAGTCTCTCCCGGACTGACTCCTACGAGCAGTACTTC. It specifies CAWSLSRTDSYEQYF.

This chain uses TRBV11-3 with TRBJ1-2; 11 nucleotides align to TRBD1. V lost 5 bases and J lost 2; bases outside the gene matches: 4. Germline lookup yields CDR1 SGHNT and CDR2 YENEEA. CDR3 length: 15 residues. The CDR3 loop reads CASSPRDRGNYGYTF. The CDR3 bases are TGTGCCAGCAGCCCCCGGGACAGGGGGAACTATGGCTACACCTTC. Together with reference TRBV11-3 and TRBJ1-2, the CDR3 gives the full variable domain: EAGVVQSPRYKIIEKKQPVAFWCNPISGHNTLYWYLQNLGQGPELLIRYENEEAVDDSQLPKDRFSAERLKGVDSTLKIQPAELGDSAVYLCASSPRDRGNYGYTFGSGTRLTVV.

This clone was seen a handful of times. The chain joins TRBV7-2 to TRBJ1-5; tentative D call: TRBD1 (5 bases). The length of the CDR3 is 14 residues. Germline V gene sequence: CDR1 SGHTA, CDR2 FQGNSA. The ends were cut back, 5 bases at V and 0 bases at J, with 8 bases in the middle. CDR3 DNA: TGTGCCAGCAGCGGCAGGGATAGCAATCAGCCCCAGCATTTT. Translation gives CASSGRDSNQPQHF.

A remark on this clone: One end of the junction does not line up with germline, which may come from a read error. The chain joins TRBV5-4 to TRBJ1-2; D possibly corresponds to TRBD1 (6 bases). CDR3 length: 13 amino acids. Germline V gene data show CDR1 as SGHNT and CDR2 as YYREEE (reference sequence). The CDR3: CASSRDTKYGYTF. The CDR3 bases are TGTGCCAGCAGCCGGGACACTAAATATGGCTACACCTTC. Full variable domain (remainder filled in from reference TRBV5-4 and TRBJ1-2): ETGVTQSPTHLIKTRGQQVTLRCSSQSGHNTVSWYQQALGQGPQFIFQYYREEENGRGNFPPRFSGLQFPNYSSELNVNALELDDSALYLCASSRDTKYGYTFGSGTRLTVV.

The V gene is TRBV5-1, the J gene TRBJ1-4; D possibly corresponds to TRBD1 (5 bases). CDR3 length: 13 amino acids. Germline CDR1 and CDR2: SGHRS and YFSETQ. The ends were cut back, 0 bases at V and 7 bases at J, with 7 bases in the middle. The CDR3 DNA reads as TGCGCCAGCAGCTTGGAACAGGCTGAAAAACTGTTTTTT. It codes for CASSLEQAEKLFF.

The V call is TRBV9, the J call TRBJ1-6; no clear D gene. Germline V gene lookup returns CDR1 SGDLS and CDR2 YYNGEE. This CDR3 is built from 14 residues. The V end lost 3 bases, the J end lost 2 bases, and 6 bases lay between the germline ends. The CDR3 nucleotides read TGTGCCAGCAGCGGCAGTGCCTATAATTCACCCCTCCACTTT. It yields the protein CASSGSAYNSPLHF.

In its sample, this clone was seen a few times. CDR3 sequence (DNA): TGTGCCAGCAGCCGTGGGGGGAACTACGAGCAGTACTTC. This codes for CASSRGGNYEQYF. The chain carries TRBV7-9 and TRBJ2-7; tentative D call: TRBD2 (6 bases). CDR1 SEHNR and CDR2 FQNEAQ come from the germline V gene (reference sequence). V lost 5 bases and J lost 3, with 11 bases in between. The CDR3 runs to 13 residues.

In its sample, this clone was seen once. The CDR3 nucleotides read TGCGCCAGCAGCTTGGGTCCAGGGGCTAATGAAAAACTGTTTTTT. Its translation is CASSLGPGANEKLFF. V is TRBV5-1 and J is TRBJ1-4; D might be TRBD1 (6 bases). Germline V gene sequence: CDR1 SGHRS, CDR2 YFSETQ. The CDR3 has 15 residues. Trimming removed 0 bases at V and 3 bases at J, with 9 bases between.

DNA for the CDR3: TGCGCCAGCAGCTTGGGCTTCGGGGACACCGGGGAGCTGTTTTTT. Protein: CASSLGFGDTGELFF. The V gene is TRBV5-1, the J gene TRBJ2-2, with D perhaps matching TRBD2 (5 bases). V was pared by 0 bases and J by 3 bases, with 9 bases between. The V gene's germline CDR1 is SGHRS and CDR2 YFSETQ. This CDR3 is built from 15 residues.

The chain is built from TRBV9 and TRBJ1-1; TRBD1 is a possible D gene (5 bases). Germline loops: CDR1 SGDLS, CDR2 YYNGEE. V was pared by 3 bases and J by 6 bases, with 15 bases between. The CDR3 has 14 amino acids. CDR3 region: CASSASGGGAEAFF. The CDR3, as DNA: TGTGCCAGCAGCGCATCCGGCGGGGGGGCTGAAGCTTTCTTT.

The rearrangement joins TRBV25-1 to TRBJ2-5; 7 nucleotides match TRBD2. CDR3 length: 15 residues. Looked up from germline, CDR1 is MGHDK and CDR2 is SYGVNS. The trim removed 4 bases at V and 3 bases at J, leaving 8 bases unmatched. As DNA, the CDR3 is TGTGCCAGCAGTGGTGTAGGACTAGTGAAAGAGACCCAGTACTTC. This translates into CASSGVGLVKETQYF. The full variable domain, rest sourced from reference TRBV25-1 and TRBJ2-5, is EADIYQTPRYLVIGTGKKITLECSQTMGHDKMYWYQQDPGMELHLIHYSYGVNSTEKGDLSSESTVSRIRTEHFPLTLESARPSHTSQYLCASSGVGLVKETQYFGPGTRLLVL.

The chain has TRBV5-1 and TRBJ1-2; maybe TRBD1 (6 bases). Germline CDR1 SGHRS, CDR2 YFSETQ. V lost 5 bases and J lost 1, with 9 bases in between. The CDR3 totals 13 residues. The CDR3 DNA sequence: TGCGCCAGCAGTCCGGACAGTAACTATGGCTACACCTTC. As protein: CASSPDSNYGYTF.

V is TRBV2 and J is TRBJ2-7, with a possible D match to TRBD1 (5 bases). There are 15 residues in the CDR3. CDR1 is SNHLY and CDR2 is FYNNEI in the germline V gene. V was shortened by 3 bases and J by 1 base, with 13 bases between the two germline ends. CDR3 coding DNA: TGTGCCAGCAGTGAGCAGGGTGTACTGTCCTACGAGCAGTACTTC. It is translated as CASSEQGVLSYEQYF.

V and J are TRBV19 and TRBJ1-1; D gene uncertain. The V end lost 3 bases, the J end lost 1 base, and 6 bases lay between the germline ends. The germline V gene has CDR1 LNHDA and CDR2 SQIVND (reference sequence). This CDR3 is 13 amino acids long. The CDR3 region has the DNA TGTGCCAGTAGTATCACGGGGAACACTGAAGCTTTCTTT. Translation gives CASSITGNTEAFF.

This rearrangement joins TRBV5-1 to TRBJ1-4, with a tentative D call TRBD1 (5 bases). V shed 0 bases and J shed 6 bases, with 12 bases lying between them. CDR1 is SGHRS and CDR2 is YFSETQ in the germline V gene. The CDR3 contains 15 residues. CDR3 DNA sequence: TGCGCCAGCAGCTTGGCCTTAGGGGAGGATGAAAAACTGTTTTTT. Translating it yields CASSLALGEDEKLFF.

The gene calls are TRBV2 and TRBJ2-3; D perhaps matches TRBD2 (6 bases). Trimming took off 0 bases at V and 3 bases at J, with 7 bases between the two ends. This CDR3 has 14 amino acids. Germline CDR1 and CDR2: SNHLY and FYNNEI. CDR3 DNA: TGTGCCAGCAGTGAAGCCCTAGCGACAGATACGCAGTATTTT. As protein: CASSEALATDTQYF.

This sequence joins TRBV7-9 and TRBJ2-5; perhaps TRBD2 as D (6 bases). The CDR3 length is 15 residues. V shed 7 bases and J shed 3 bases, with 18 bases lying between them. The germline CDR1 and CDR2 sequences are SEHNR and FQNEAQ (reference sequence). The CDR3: CASNPSSGVEETQYF. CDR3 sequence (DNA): TGTGCCAGCAACCCTTCCTCGGGGGTCGAAGAGACCCAGTACTTC. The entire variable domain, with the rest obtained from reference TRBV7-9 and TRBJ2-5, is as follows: DTGVSQNPRHKITKRGQNVTFRCDPISEHNRLYWYRQTLGQGPEFLTYFQNEAQLEKSRLLSDRFSAERPKGSFSTLEIQRTEQGDSAMYLCASNPSSGVEETQYFGPGTRLLVL.

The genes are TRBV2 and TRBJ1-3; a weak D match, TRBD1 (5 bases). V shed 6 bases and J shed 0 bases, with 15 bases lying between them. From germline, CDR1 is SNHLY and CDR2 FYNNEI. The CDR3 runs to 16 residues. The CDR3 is CASSYLQVSSGNTIYF. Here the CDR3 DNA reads TGTGCCAGCAGCTACCTACAGGTCAGCTCTGGAAACACCATATATTTT. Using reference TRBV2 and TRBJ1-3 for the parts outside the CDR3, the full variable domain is EPEVTQTPSHQVTQMGQEVILRCVPISNHLYFYWYRQILGQKVEFLVSFYNNEISEKSEIFDDQFSVERPDGSNFTLKIRSTKLEDSAMYFCASSYLQVSSGNTIYFGEGSWLTVV.